The 6 T cell receptor beta chains given below trace back to one sample, sequenced in a study of lymphopenia after photon versus proton radiotherapy. Here immunoSEQ multiplex PCR was the method, and the copy in TCRdb shows in-frame clones only, minus some. Of 75,000 or so clones in the sample, about four fifths were seen once. The specimen was peripheral blood, collected from a patient treated with proton-based radiotherapy. The receptors stem from a man in his sixties with pancreatic cancer.

V is TRBV29-1 and J is TRBJ2-7; 8 bases align to TRBD1. The V segment lost 5 bases and the J segment 4 bases; nucleotides outside the gene matches: 19. The germline V gene encodes CDR1 SQVTM and CDR2 ANQGSEA. The CDR3 covers 17 residues. The CDR3 bases are TGCAGCGTTAAGAAGGTGGACAGGGTCTCTATTCCTTACGAGCAGTACTTC. It translates to CSVKKVDRVSIPYEQYF.

The J gene is TRBJ2-1, the V gene TRBV7-2; TRBD2 matches at 7 bases. The J segment lost 9 bases and the V segment lost 3 bases, leaving 11 bases of the junction unmatched. In germline, CDR1 is SGHTA, CDR2 FQGNSA. This CDR3 comprises 15 residues. CDR3 amino acids: CASSLGRAGDSEQFF. The CDR3 nucleotides are TGTGCCAGCAGCTTGGGGCGGGCGGGAGACAGTGAGCAGTTCTTC.

This clone was observed once. The V call is TRBV5-4, the J call TRBJ2-5, with TRBD2 identical over 14 bases. The germline V gene has CDR1 SGHNT and CDR2 YYREEE (reference sequence). V trimming: 4 bases; J trimming: 3 bases; junction bases outside the gene matches: 11. The length of the CDR3 is 18 residues. The CDR3 DNA follows: TGTGCCAGCAGCCCGCCCGGACTAGCGGGAGGAGCAGAAGAGACCCAGTACTTC. Protein sequence: CASSPPGLAGGAEETQYF.

The rearrangement links TRBV19 to TRBJ2-3; TRBD2 agrees at 8 bases. J lost 6 bases, V lost 4 bases, and 6 bases had no gene match. This CDR3 has 14 residues. Germline V gives CDR1 LNHDA, CDR2 SQIVND (reference sequence). The CDR3 region is CASSSRGGLDTQYF. DNA of the CDR3: TGTGCCAGTAGTAGCCGGGGGGGCCTGGATACGCAGTATTTT. The full variable domain, with the rest looked up from reference TRBV19 and TRBJ2-3, is DGGITQSPKYLFRKEGQNVTLSCEQNLNHDAMYWYRQDPGQGLRLIYYSQIVNDFQKGDIAEGYSVSREKKESFPLTVTSAQKNPTAFYLCASSSRGGLDTQYFGPGTRLTVL.

The chain has TRBV27 and TRBJ2-1, with D possibly matching TRBD1 (5 bases). This CDR3 comprises 13 residues. Per the germline V gene, CDR1 is MNHEY and CDR2 is SMNVEV (reference sequence). Trimming pared 6 bases from V and 6 bases from J, leaving 12 bases between. The DNA for the CDR3 is TGTGCCAGCAGACTTACAGGACGCAATGAGCAGTTCTTC. Translation: CASRLTGRNEQFF.

This chain links TRBV28 with TRBJ1-1; TRBD1 matches 8 bases. Germline values: CDR1 MDHEN, CDR2 SYDVKM. The CDR3 is 12 residues long. The J segment lost 9 bases and the V segment lost 6 bases, leaving 6 bases of the junction unmatched. The CDR3 reads CASSLGQGKAFF. The CDR3 DNA reads TGTGCCAGCAGCCTCGGACAGGGTAAAGCTTTCTTT. Filled out from reference TRBV28 and TRBJ1-1, the complete variable domain reads DVKVTQSSRYLVKRTGEKVFLECVQDMDHENMFWYRQDPGLGLRLIYFSYDVKMKEKGDIPEGYSVSREKKERFSLILESASTNQTSMYLCASSLGQGKAFFGQGTRLTVV.